Each of the 14 T cell receptor beta chains below was sequenced from the same sample in a study of shared clonotypes between healthy human individuals. Here immunoSEQ multiplex PCR was the method, and the copy in TCRdb shows in-frame clones only, minus some. The repertoire includes some 790,000 clones, approximately 77% of them detected once, and about 1.7% sits in the top ten. Sequencing was carried out using memory CD4+ T cells sorted from blood. Stated subset: CD45RA-negative fraction. The receptors shown here come from a woman aged 30 to 39 in good health.

The J gene is TRBJ2-5, the V gene TRBV27; a weak D match, TRBD1 (6 bases). In germline, CDR1 is MNHEY, CDR2 SMNVEV (reference sequence). Deletions cut 5 bases from V and 4 bases from J, with 20 bases between. The CDR3 length is 16 residues. CDR3 amino acids: CASSPYRDTLVETQYF. The CDR3 nucleotides are TGTGCCAGCAGTCCGTACCGGGACACCTTGGTAGAGACCCAGTACTTC.

The sample holds one count of this clone. The chain is built from TRBV2 and TRBJ1-1, with D unclear. Germline-derived CDR1 and CDR2 are SNHLY and FYNNEI. V was clipped by 4 bases and J by 5 bases, with 8 bases between them. The CDR3 sequence is 12 residues long. DNA for the CDR3: TGTGCCAGCAGTGTTTTTTGGACTGAAGCTTTCTTT. Its translation: CASSVFWTEAFF.

This clone was counted once. The chain has TRBV14 and TRBJ2-7; 7 bases are a match to TRBD1. Germline trimming cut 4 bases from V and 4 bases from J; bases unmatched to any gene: 7. From germline, CDR1 is SGHDN and CDR2 FVKESK. The CDR3 is made up of 14 amino acids. The CDR3: CASSRRDRIYEQYF. CDR3 bases: TGTGCCAGCAGCCGAAGGGACAGAATTTACGAGCAGTACTTC. The full variable domain, with the rest looked up from reference TRBV14 and TRBJ2-7, is EAGVTQFPSHSVIEKGQTVTLRCDPISGHDNLYWYRRVMGKEIKFLLHFVKESKQDESGMPNNRFLAERTGGTYSTLKVQPAELEDSGVYFCASSRRDRIYEQYFGPGTRLTVT.

This rearrangement joins TRBV4-1 to TRBJ1-5; TRBD1 might be the D (6 bases). CDR1 and CDR2 from the germline V gene are MGHRA and YSYEKL. V dropped 4 bases and J dropped 2 bases, with 12 bases sitting between them. The CDR3 runs to 15 residues. CDR3 in DNA: TGCGCCAGCAGCCTAAGGGACACCCGCAATCAGCCCCAGCATTTT. Encoded protein: CASSLRDTRNQPQHF.

The rearrangement joins TRBV5-6 to TRBJ2-7, with TRBD1 as a possible D gene (6 bases). V was clipped by 5 bases and J by 0 bases, with 12 bases between them. This CDR3 spans 14 amino acids. Germline V gives CDR1 SGHDT, CDR2 YYEEEE. CDR3 in amino acids: CASSPLDSSYEQYF. CDR3 coding DNA: TGTGCCAGCAGTCCGTTGGACAGCTCCTACGAGCAGTACTTC.

Worth noting for this clone: Other DNA sequences in the same sample also yield this CDR3. The rearrangement uses TRBV2 and TRBJ2-5, with D possibly being TRBD2 (5 bases). Trimming took 0 bases from V and 5 from J, leaving 10 bases between them. The germline V gene encodes CDR1 SNHLY and CDR2 FYNNEI. The CDR3 runs to 14 residues. The CDR3 DNA reads as TGTGCCAGCAGTGAAGCGCGGGCTGGGGAGACCCAGTACTTC. Residues: CASSEARAGETQYF. Looking up the rest from reference TRBV2 and TRBJ2-5 gives the full variable domain: EPEVTQTPSHQVTQMGQEVILRCVPISNHLYFYWYRQILGQKVEFLVSFYNNEISEKSEIFDDQFSVERPDGSNFTLKIRSTKLEDSAMYFCASSEARAGETQYFGPGTRLLVL.

V is TRBV5-4 and J is TRBJ2-2; 7 bases match TRBD1. This CDR3 region has 16 residues. J gave up 2 bases and V 6 bases, and 10 bases lay outside the gene matches. Germline V gene lookup returns CDR1 SGHNT and CDR2 YYREEE (reference sequence). The CDR3 loop reads CASTLGGTVNTGELFF. Written as DNA, the CDR3 is TGTGCCAGCACCCTTGGTGGGACAGTCAACACCGGGGAGCTGTTTTTT.

J is TRBJ1-4 and V is TRBV27; unclear D gene. Germline CDR1 reads MNHEY; CDR2 reads SMNVEV (reference sequence). This CDR3 spans 13 amino acids. V dropped 3 bases and J dropped 8 bases, with 10 bases sitting between them. The CDR3 here is CASSFTVREKLFF. The DNA for the CDR3 is TGTGCCAGCAGTTTTACCGTCAGGGAAAAACTGTTTTTT. Combining the CDR3 with reference TRBV27 and TRBJ1-4 gives the whole variable domain EAQVTQNPRYLITVTGKKLTVTCSQNMNHEYMSWYRQDPGLGLRQIYYSMNVEVTDKGDVPEGYKVSRKEKRNFPLILESPSPNQTSLYFCASSFTVREKLFFGSGTQLSVL.

This clone has a count of ten or more. This same CDR3 is encoded by further DNA sequences in the sample. V and J are TRBV2 and TRBJ1-5, with a possible D match to TRBD1 (5 bases). Germline V gives CDR1 SNHLY, CDR2 FYNNEI. The CDR3 has 15 residues. V was cut by 1 base and J by 4 bases, with 11 bases left in between. The CDR3 is CASSEGRAGNQPQHF. The CDR3 coding sequence is TGTGCCAGCAGTGAAGGCAGGGCAGGGAATCAGCCCCAGCATTTT.

This clone was picked up many times. The rearrangement joins TRBV5-1 to TRBJ1-4; TRBD1 agrees at 12 bases. Germline-derived CDR1 and CDR2 are SGHRS and YFSETQ. The CDR3 runs 16 residues. The V and J ends lost 4 bases and 7 bases, in that order; junction bases with no gene match: 8. The CDR3 sequence: CASSLRGTGGVEKLFF. CDR3 bases: TGCGCCAGCAGCCTAAGGGGGACAGGGGGCGTTGAAAAACTGTTTTTT.

This clone appeared a few times. This sequence joins TRBV6-1 and TRBJ1-2; D perhaps matches TRBD1 (5 bases). Looked up from germline, CDR1 is MNHNS and CDR2 is SASEGT. Trimming took 2 bases from V and 8 from J, leaving 15 bases between them. This CDR3 is built from 14 residues. The CDR3 DNA is TGTGCCAGCAGTGAAAACGGCAGGGTGGGCGGCTACACCTTC. Its protein product is CASSENGRVGGYTF.

The V call is TRBV27, the J call TRBJ2-1; D perhaps matches TRBD2 (6 bases). CDR3 length: 16 amino acids. Germline V gives CDR1 MNHEY, CDR2 SMNVEV (reference sequence). The germline V and J ends were trimmed by 5 bases and 6 bases, with 20 bases remaining between them. The CDR3 sequence: CASSSPAGTFRNEQFF. The CDR3 DNA follows: TGTGCCAGCAGTAGCCCGGCGGGGACCTTCCGCAATGAGCAGTTCTTC.

The chain employs TRBV4-2 and TRBJ1-1, with D maybe TRBD1 (5 bases). This CDR3 has 14 amino acids. CDR1 is LGHNA and CDR2 is YNFKEQ in the germline V gene. Trimming cost V 1 base and J 3 bases, with 9 bases left between them. In nucleotides, the CDR3 is TGTGCCAGCAGCCAAGTGGGGCGGGACACTGAAGCTTTCTTT. This translates into CASSQVGRDTEAFF.

Of note for this clone: Additional DNA sequences in this sample encode the identical CDR3. This rearrangement joins TRBV19 to TRBJ1-5, with 7 bases identical to TRBD1. V shed 5 bases and J 2 bases; nucleotides not matched to a gene: 0. This CDR3 comprises 13 residues. Germline V lookup: CDR1 LNHDA, CDR2 SQIVND (reference sequence). CDR3 nucleotide sequence: TGTGCCAGTAGTGGGACAGGCAATCAGCCCCAGCATTTT. It specifies CASSGTGNQPQHF.